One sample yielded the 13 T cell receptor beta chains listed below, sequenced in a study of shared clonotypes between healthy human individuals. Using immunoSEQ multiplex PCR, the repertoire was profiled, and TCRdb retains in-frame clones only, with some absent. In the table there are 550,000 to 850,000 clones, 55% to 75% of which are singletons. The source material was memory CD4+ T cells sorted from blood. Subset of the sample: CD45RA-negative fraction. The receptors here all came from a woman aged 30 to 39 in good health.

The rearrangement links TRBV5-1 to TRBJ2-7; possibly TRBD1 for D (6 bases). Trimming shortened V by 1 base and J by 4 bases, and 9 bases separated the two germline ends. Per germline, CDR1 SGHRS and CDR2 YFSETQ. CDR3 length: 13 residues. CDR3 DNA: TGCGCCAGCAGCTTGTCAGGGGAGTACGAGCAGTACTTC. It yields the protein CASSLSGEYEQYF.

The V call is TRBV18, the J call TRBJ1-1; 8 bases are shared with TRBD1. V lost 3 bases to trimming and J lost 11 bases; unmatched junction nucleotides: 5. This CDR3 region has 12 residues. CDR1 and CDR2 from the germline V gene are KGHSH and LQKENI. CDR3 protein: CASSPDREYAFF. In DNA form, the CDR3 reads TGTGCCAGCTCACCGGACAGGGAGTACGCTTTCTTT.

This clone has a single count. The CDR3 nucleotides read TGCGCCAGCAGCTTGACCCTTTTAGCGGGAGGGCCTACCGGGGAGCTGTTTTTT. It yields the protein CASSLTLLAGGPTGELFF. J is TRBJ2-2 and V is TRBV5-1, with 11 bases lining up with TRBD2. CDR3 length: 18 residues. The V segment lost 1 base and the J segment 5 bases; nucleotides outside the gene matches: 10. Germline-derived CDR1 and CDR2 are SGHRS and YFSETQ.

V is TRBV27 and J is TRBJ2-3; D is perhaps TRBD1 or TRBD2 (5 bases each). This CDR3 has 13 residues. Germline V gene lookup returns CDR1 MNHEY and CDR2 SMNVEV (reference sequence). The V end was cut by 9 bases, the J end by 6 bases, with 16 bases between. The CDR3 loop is CASGWGPGDTQYF. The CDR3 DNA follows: TGTGCCAGTGGTTGGGGACCCGGGGATACGCAGTATTTT.

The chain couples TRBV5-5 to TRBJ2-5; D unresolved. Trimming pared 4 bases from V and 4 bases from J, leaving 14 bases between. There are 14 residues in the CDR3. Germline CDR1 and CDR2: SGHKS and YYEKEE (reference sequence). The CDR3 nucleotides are TGTGCCAGCAGCCATCAAGGACGGAGAGAGACCCAGTACTTC. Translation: CASSHQGRRETQYF.

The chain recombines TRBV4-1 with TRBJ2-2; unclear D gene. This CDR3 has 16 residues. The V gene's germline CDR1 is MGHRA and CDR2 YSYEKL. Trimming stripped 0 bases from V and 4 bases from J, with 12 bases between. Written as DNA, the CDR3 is TGCGCCAGCAGCCAAGATCCCCATGGTCTCACCGGGGAGCTGTTTTTT. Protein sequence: CASSQDPHGLTGELFF.

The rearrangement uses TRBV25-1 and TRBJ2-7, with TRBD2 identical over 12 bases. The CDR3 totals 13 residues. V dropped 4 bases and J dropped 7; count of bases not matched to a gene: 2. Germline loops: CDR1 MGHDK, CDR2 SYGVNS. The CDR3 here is CASSASGRGEQYF. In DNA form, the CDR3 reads TGTGCCAGCAGTGCTAGCGGGAGGGGTGAGCAGTACTTC.

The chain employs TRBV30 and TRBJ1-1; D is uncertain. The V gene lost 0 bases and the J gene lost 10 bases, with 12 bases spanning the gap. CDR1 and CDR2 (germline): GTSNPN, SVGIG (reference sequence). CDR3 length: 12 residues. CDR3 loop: CAWSVWREGAFF. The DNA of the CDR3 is TGTGCCTGGAGTGTATGGCGGGAAGGAGCTTTCTTT.

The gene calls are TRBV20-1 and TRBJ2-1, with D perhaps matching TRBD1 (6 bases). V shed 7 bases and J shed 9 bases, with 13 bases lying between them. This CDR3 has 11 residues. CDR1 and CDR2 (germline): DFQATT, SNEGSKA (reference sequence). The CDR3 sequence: CSGKGGTEQFF. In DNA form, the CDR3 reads TGCAGTGGAAAAGGGGGAACTGAGCAGTTCTTC.

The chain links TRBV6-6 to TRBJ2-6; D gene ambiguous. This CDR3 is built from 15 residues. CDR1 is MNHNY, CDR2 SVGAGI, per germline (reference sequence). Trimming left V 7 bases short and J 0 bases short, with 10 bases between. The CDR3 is CASNHKPSGANVLTF. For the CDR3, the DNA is TGTGCCAGCAACCACAAGCCCTCTGGGGCCAACGTCCTGACTTTC.

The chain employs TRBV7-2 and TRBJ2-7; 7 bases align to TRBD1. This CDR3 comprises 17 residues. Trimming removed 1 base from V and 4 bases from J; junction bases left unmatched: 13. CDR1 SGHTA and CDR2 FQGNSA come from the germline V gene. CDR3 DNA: TGTGCCAGCAGCTTAGGGACAGGAACATACCGGGGATACGAGCAGTACTTC. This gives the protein CASSLGTGTYRGYEQYF.

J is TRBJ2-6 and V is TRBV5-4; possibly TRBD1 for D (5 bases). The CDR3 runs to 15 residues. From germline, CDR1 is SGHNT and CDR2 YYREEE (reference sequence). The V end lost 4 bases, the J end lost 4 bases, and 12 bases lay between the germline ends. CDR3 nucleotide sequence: TGTGCCAGCAGCCTGGACAATTCAGGGGCCAACGTCCTGACTTTC. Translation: CASSLDNSGANVLTF.

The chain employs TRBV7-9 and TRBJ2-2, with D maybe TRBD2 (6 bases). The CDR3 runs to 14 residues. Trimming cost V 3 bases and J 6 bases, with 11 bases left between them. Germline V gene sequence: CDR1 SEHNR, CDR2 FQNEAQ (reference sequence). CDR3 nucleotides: TGTGCCAGCAGCTTCGGGACTTTATCCGGGGAGCTGTTTTTT. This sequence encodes CASSFGTLSGELFF.